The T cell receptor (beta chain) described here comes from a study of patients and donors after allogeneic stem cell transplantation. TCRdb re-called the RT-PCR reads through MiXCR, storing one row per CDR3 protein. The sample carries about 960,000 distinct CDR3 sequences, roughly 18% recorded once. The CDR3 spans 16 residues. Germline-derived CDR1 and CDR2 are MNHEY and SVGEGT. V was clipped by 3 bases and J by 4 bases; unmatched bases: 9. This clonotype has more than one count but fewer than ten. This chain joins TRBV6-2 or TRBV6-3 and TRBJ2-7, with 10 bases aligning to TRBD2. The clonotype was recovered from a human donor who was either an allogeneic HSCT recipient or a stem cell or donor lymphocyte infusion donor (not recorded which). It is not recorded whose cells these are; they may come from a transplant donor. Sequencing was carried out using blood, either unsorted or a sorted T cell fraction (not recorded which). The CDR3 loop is CASSYPLAGVSYEQYF. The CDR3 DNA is TGTGCCAGCAGTTATCCCCTAGCGGGAGTATCGTACGAGCAGTACTTC.